This TCR beta chain was sequenced for a study of molecular identifiers for immune sequencing clone quantification. TCRdb re-called the PCR reads through MiXCR, storing one row per CDR3 protein. The sample shows about 640,000 distinct CDR3 sequences, roughly 21% of them seen only once. This clonotype was observed many times. When naive CD8 T cells were sorted, they were gated as CD8+CD4-CCR7+CD45RA+. The CDR3 loop spans 16 amino acids. Trimming stripped 5 bases from V and 0 bases from J, with 13 bases between. The sample consisted of naive CD8+ T cells from blood, with Jurkat cell RNA spiked in. Subset defined: FACS-sorted CD8+CD4-CCR7+CD45RA+ naive T cells. The chain combines TRBV12-3 or TRBV12-4 with TRBJ2-2, with D unresolved. The TCR was taken from a human donor in good health. Some libraries in this study had Jurkat cell RNA spiked in. The CDR3 nucleotides are TGTGCCAGCAGTCGAGCAACAGTCGCGAACACCGGGGAGCTGTTTTTT. Its protein is CASSRATVANTGELFF.